The 28 T cell receptor beta chains below come from one sample, sequenced in a study of tumor-infiltrating lymphocytes in localized non-small cell lung cancer. This table comes from immunoSEQ multiplex PCR, and its TCRdb copy is limited to in-frame clones, with some not included. The sample lists over 10,000 clones; around 71% were seen once. The specimen was uninvolved lung tissue not adjacent to the tumor. The receptors originated from a human donor with non-small cell lung cancer.

This clone was detected only a few times. The chain recombines TRBV6-1 with TRBJ1-5, with 7 bases lining up with TRBD1. Germline lookup yields CDR1 MNHNS and CDR2 SASEGT. V gave up 6 bases and J gave up 5 bases; unmatched junction bases: 7. The CDR3 consists of 14 residues. Here the CDR3 DNA reads TGTGCCAGCAGCCACCAGGGGGGGCATCAGCCCCAGCATTTT. Residues: CASSHQGGHQPQHF.

This clone has more than one count but fewer than ten. V and J are TRBV14 and TRBJ2-3; 11 positions match TRBD2. Unmatched junction bases numbered 10, after V lost 1 base and J lost 4 bases. Germline V CDR1 and CDR2: SGHDN, FVKESK. The CDR3 runs 18 residues. CDR3 bases: TGTGCCAGCAGCCAAGGAGTCCTAGCGGGAGGTTGGGCAGATACGCAGTATTTT. As protein: CASSQGVLAGGWADTQYF.

This clone was seen once. The chain joins TRBV5-1 to TRBJ2-2; 12 bases align to TRBD1. This CDR3 has 16 residues. Germline CDR1 reads SGHRS; CDR2 reads YFSETQ. The trim removed 4 bases at V and 3 bases at J, leaving 4 bases unmatched. For the CDR3, the DNA is TGCGCCAGCAGCCCCGGGACAGGGGGCGACACCGGGGAGCTGTTTTTT. Its protein is CASSPGTGGDTGELFF.

V and J are TRBV29-1 and TRBJ1-4; possible D gene TRBD1, 6 bases. The CDR3 extends over 13 amino acids. The germline V gene encodes CDR1 SQVTM and CDR2 ANQGSEA. The ends were cut back, 5 bases at V and 10 bases at J, with 17 bases in the middle. CDR3 loop: CSVKTQGGGKLFF. The CDR3 DNA is TGCAGCGTTAAAACACAGGGAGGTGGAAAACTGTTTTTT.

The CDR3 DNA reads TGTGCCAGCAGCTTCCAGGAGAACACTGAAGCTTTCTTT. Amino acid sequence: CASSFQENTEAFF. J is TRBJ1-1 and V is TRBV5-6; D gene ambiguous. Germline lookup yields CDR1 SGHDT and CDR2 YYEEEE. The CDR3 totals 13 residues. Trimming shortened V by 2 bases and J by 1 base, and 6 bases separated the two germline ends.

The chain recombines TRBV28 with TRBJ2-6, with unresolved D. The CDR3 has 13 residues. Trimming removed 8 bases at V and 0 bases at J, with 5 bases between. Germline V gene sequence: CDR1 MDHEN, CDR2 SYDVKM. The CDR3 coding sequence is TGTGCCAGCTCTGACTCTGGGGCCAACGTCCTGACTTTC. Protein sequence: CASSDSGANVLTF. Combining the CDR3 with reference TRBV28 and TRBJ2-6 gives the whole variable domain DVKVTQSSRYLVKRTGEKVFLECVQDMDHENMFWYRQDPGLGLRLIYFSYDVKMKEKGDIPEGYSVSREKKERFSLILESASTNQTSMYLCASSDSGANVLTFGAGSRLTVL.

The chain carries TRBV27 and TRBJ1-3; D is ambiguous. The CDR3 has 14 amino acids. Germline loops: CDR1 MNHEY, CDR2 SMNVEV (reference sequence). The V and J ends lost 3 bases and 0 bases respectively, with 6 bases between them. The DNA of the CDR3 is TGTGCCAGCAGTTTCCGGAGCTCTGGAAACACCATATATTTT. It specifies CASSFRSSGNTIYF.

The chain uses TRBV2 and TRBJ2-5; the D is unclear. In germline, CDR1 is SNHLY, CDR2 FYNNEI. The CDR3 runs 13 residues. The ends were cut back, 8 bases at V and 5 bases at J, with 15 bases in the middle. The CDR3 region has the DNA TGTGCCAGCTTCGACTGGGGTTCGGAGACCCAGTACTTC. Its translation: CASFDWGSETQYF.

J is TRBJ1-1 and V is TRBV10-3; the D is unclear. V dropped 2 bases and J dropped 3 bases, with 10 bases sitting between them. Germline V gives CDR1 ENHRY, CDR2 SYGVKD. The CDR3 contains 14 residues. The CDR3 bases are TGTGCCATCAGTGAGATTGGCGGACACACTGAAGCTTTCTTT. Protein sequence: CAISEIGGHTEAFF.

In this sample, this clone turned up once. The rearrangement links TRBV5-1 to TRBJ2-7; D may be TRBD1 or TRBD2 (5 bases each). Germline assignment: CDR1 SGHRS and CDR2 YFSETQ. The CDR3 runs 15 residues. The ends were cut back, 1 base at V and 3 bases at J, with 14 bases in the middle. The CDR3 spells CASSLSTGTFYEQYF. DNA for the CDR3: TGCGCCAGCAGCTTGTCCACGGGGACCTTCTACGAGCAGTACTTC.

This clone was detected a few times. The V gene is TRBV11-2, the J gene TRBJ1-2; D call uncertain. Germline assignment: CDR1 SGHAT and CDR2 FQNNGV. V was cut by 3 bases and J by 0 bases, with 8 bases left in between. The CDR3 runs to 14 residues. As DNA, the CDR3 is TGTGCCAGCAGCTTTACCCGGACTAACTATGGCTACACCTTC. Residues: CASSFTRTNYGYTF.

This chain joins TRBV10-3 and TRBJ1-5; the D gene is possibly TRBD1 (5 bases). Germline loops: CDR1 ENHRY, CDR2 SYGVKD. With 3 bases removed from V and 4 bases from J, the gap between germline ends came to 10 bases. The CDR3 loop spans 14 amino acids. CDR3 sequence reads: CAISDGGGNQPQHF. CDR3 in DNA: TGTGCCATCAGTGATGGGGGGGGAAATCAGCCCCAGCATTTT.

The rearrangement uses TRBV10-1 and TRBJ2-5; D is perhaps TRBD1 (6 bases). The CDR3 runs 14 residues. Germline CDR1 and CDR2: WNHNN and SYGVQD (reference sequence). Trimming took off 4 bases at V and 1 base at J, with 10 bases between the two ends. Here the CDR3 DNA reads TGCGCCAGCAGTGCAGGGGCCGGCCAAGAGACCCAGTACTTC. This gives the protein CASSAGAGQETQYF.

This clone was recorded a few times. This chain links TRBV5-6 with TRBJ2-5, with D maybe TRBD1 (6 bases). The CDR3 spans 16 residues. Germline CDR1 reads SGHDT; CDR2 reads YYEEEE. With 5 bases removed from V and 1 base from J, the gap between germline ends came to 18 bases. This chain's CDR3 is CASRELYLTGQETQYF. The CDR3 bases are TGTGCCAGCAGGGAACTATACTTGACAGGCCAAGAGACCCAGTACTTC.

The rearrangement joins TRBV5-1 to TRBJ2-1, with TRBD2 matching 8 bases. The CDR3 extends over 18 amino acids. CDR1 and CDR2 from the germline V gene are SGHRS and YFSETQ. Trimming took 4 bases from V and 0 from J; bases not matched to a gene: 12. CDR3 sequence: CASSPEGGTRASYNEQFF. The CDR3 DNA is TGCGCCAGCAGCCCGGAAGGCGGGACTAGGGCCTCCTACAATGAGCAGTTCTTC. Together with reference TRBV5-1 and TRBJ2-1, the CDR3 gives the full variable domain: KAGVTQTPRYLIKTRGQQVTLSCSPISGHRSVSWYQQTPGQGLQFLFEYFSETQRNKGNFPGRFSGRQFSNSRSEMNVSTLELGDSALYLCASSPEGGTRASYNEQFFGPGTRLTVL.

This clone was observed a handful of times. The genes are TRBV6-4 and TRBJ1-1, with TRBD1 matching over 7 bases. V was pared by 6 bases and J by 9 bases, with 10 bases of the junction left unmatched. The CDR3 runs to 13 residues. Germline lookup yields CDR1 MRHNA and CDR2 SNTAGT. CDR3 DNA: TGTGCCAGCAGCTACCGGACAGGTTACAAAGCTTTCTTT. This codes for CASSYRTGYKAFF.

This clone was detected a few times. V is TRBV2 and J is TRBJ1-6; no clear D. The germline CDR1 and CDR2 sequences are SNHLY and FYNNEI. V lost 5 bases and J lost 9, with 20 bases in between. The CDR3 is made up of 16 amino acids. The CDR3 region is CASSSGPSGRGSPLHF. CDR3 DNA: TGTGCCAGCAGTTCCGGGCCCAGCGGGCGCGGTTCACCCCTCCACTTT.

The rearrangement joins TRBV7-9 to TRBJ2-2, with no clear D. Germline assignment: CDR1 SEHNR and CDR2 FQNEAQ (reference sequence). Trimming took 6 bases from V and 5 from J, leaving 10 bases between them. CDR3 length equals 13 residues. This chain's CDR3 is CASSVGFTGELFF. The DNA of the CDR3 is TGTGCCAGCAGTGTGGGTTTTACCGGGGAGCTGTTTTTT.

The chain is built from TRBV7-2 and TRBJ1-2, with D possibly TRBD1 on 5 matching bases. The length of the CDR3 is 16 residues. Between the trimmed V and J ends, which lost 1 base and 0 bases, there was a span of 12 bases. CDR1 and CDR2 (germline): SGHTA, FQGNSA. The CDR3 DNA reads as TGTGCCAGCAGCTTAGGCAGGGTTTCCGCTAACTATGGCTACACCTTC. It specifies CASSLGRVSANYGYTF. Together with reference TRBV7-2 and TRBJ1-2, the CDR3 gives the full variable domain: GAGVSQSPSNKVTEKGKDVELRCDPISGHTALYWYRQSLGQGLEFLIYFQGNSAPDKSGLPSDRFSAERTGGSVSTLTIQRTQQEDSAVYLCASSLGRVSANYGYTFGSGTRLTVV.

The chain uses TRBV4-1 and TRBJ2-7, with 7 bases lining up with TRBD1. V gave up 3 bases and J gave up 2 bases; unmatched junction bases: 7. CDR1 and CDR2 from the germline V gene are MGHRA and YSYEKL. The length of the CDR3 is 15 residues. The CDR3 nucleotides are TGCGCCAGCAGCCAGCTAGGGGACAGAACCTACGAGCAGTACTTC. Protein: CASSQLGDRTYEQYF.

Judged by abundance, this clone is medium-sized. The chain uses TRBV7-6 and TRBJ1-1, with D perhaps matching TRBD1 (5 bases). The CDR3 consists of 13 residues. Between the trimmed V and J ends, which lost 5 bases and 1 base, there was a span of 8 bases. Per germline, CDR1 SGHVS and CDR2 FNYEAQ. CDR3 sequence reads: CASSIDRNTEAFF. CDR3 bases: TGTGCCAGCAGCATAGACAGGAACACTGAAGCTTTCTTT. Variable domain in full (rest from reference TRBV7-6 and TRBJ1-1): GAGVSQSPRYKVTKRGQDVALRCDPISGHVSLYWYRQALGQGPEFLTYFNYEAQQDKSGLPNDRFSAERPEGSISTLTIQRTEQRDSAMYRCASSIDRNTEAFFGQGTRLTVV.

This clone is categorized as medium-sized. The chain joins TRBV9 to TRBJ2-7, with D tentatively TRBD2 (5 bases). The germline V gene has CDR1 SGDLS and CDR2 YYNGEE. Trimming left V 4 bases short and J 6 bases short, with 14 bases between. The CDR3 has 13 amino acids. CDR3 DNA: TGTGCCAGCAGCCCGGGAAGACCCTCCGAGCAGTACTTC. Translation gives CASSPGRPSEQYF.

The rearrangement links TRBV2 to TRBJ2-1; D is unclear. The CDR3 sequence is 12 residues long. CDR1 is SNHLY and CDR2 is FYNNEI in the germline V gene. V lost 7 bases, J lost 4 bases, and 8 bases lay in between. CDR3 coding DNA: TGTGCCAGCACCCAAGGGTACAATGAGCAGTTCTTC. Translated: CASTQGYNEQFF.

This rearrangement joins TRBV27 to TRBJ2-7, with D unclear. Germline V lookup: CDR1 MNHEY, CDR2 SMNVEV (reference sequence). The CDR3 sequence is 12 residues long. V was clipped by 0 bases and J by 5 bases, with 5 bases between them. CDR3 bases: TGTGCCAGCAGTTTATCAGGAAACGAGCAGTACTTC. Amino acids: CASSLSGNEQYF.

The rearrangement joins TRBV6-5 to TRBJ1-1; weak D call: TRBD1 (6 bases). The V gene lost 6 bases and the J gene lost 8 bases, with 16 bases spanning the gap. This CDR3 has 13 residues. Germline V gene lookup returns CDR1 MNHEY and CDR2 SVGAGI. The CDR3 DNA follows: TGTGCCAGCAGCCCCAGGGGCCCAGGGGAAGCTTTCTTT. Its translation is CASSPRGPGEAFF.

The chain uses TRBV28 and TRBJ2-3; 13 bases agree with TRBD2. The CDR3 is 18 amino acids. V was pared by 6 bases and J by 4 bases, with 13 bases of the junction left unmatched. Germline CDR1 reads MDHEN; CDR2 reads SYDVKM. The CDR3 protein is CASRTSGGTSGKPDTQYF. The CDR3 bases are TGTGCCAGCAGGACCTCAGGCGGGACTAGCGGGAAACCAGATACGCAGTATTTT.

The genes are TRBV10-1 and TRBJ2-3, with no clear D. The CDR3 runs to 14 residues. V was trimmed by 4 bases and J by 6 bases, leaving 14 bases between them. CDR1 WNHNN and CDR2 SYGVQD come from the germline V gene (reference sequence). This chain's CDR3 is CASSGPRLLDTQYF. The CDR3 region has the DNA TGCGCCAGCAGTGGGCCTCGTCTCCTCGATACGCAGTATTTT.

The gene calls are TRBV5-6 and TRBJ2-2; 7 nucleotides align to TRBD1. The CDR3 loop spans 14 amino acids. Germline V lookup: CDR1 SGHDT, CDR2 YYEEEE. The J segment lost 4 bases and the V segment lost 2 bases, leaving 2 bases of the junction unmatched. The CDR3 DNA reads TGTGCCAGCAGCTTACCAGGGGGCACCGGGGAGCTGTTTTTT. Encoded protein: CASSLPGGTGELFF.